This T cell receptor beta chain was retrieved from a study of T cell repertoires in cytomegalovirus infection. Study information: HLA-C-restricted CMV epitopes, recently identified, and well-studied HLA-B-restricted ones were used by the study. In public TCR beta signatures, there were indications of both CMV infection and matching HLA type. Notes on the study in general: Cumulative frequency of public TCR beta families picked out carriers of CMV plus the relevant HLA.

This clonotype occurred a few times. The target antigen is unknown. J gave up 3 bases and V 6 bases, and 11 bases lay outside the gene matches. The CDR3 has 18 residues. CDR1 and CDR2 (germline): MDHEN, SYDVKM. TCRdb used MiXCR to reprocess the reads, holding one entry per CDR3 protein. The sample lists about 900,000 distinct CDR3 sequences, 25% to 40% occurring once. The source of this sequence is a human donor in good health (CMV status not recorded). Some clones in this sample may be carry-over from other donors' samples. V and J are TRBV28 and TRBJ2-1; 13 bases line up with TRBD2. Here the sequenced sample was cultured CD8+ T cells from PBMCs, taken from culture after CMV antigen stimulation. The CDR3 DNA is TGTGCCAGCAGCACCCTCTGGACTAGCGGGGGTTTCTACAATGAGCAGTTCTTC. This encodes CASSTLWTSGGFYNEQFF.